The clone carrying this T cell receptor (beta chain) was seen only once. Its target is not known. These data belong to a study of OX40 agonist ivuxolimab in advanced cancers. Study-wide background: Patients with prior anti-PD-1, anti-PD-L1 or anti-CTLA-4 therapy were eligible; roughly 41% had some. Study-level findings and limits: There were, on average, more expanded clones in CD8+ T cells than in CD4+. Blood T cells, both CD4+ and CD8+, expanded clonally by week 6 at 0.1 to 3.0 mg/kg.

Produced via immunoSEQ multiplex PCR; TCRdb's table is partial and in-frame only. The table has about 73,000 clones, around 87% seen once. The germline CDR1 and CDR2 sequences are MNHEY and SVGAGI. The CDR3 is made up of 13 amino acids. Trimming stripped 5 bases from V and 8 bases from J, with 12 bases between. The receptor comes from an adult with an advanced solid tumor such as melanoma, head and neck, liver or kidney cancer. The chain has TRBV6-5 and TRBJ1-4, with D possibly matching TRBD1 (5 bases). Sequences were derived from CD4+ or CD8+ T cells sorted from blood, sampled in a trial of the OX40 agonist ivuxolimab. The CDR3 DNA sequence: TGTGCCAGCAGTCCCAAGGGGCGAGAAAAACTGTTTTTT. This sequence encodes CASSPKGREKLFF.